This T cell receptor (beta chain) appears in the sequencing data of a study of chemoradiotherapy in HPV16-positive cancers (dated by TCRdb to between 2021 and 2024). About the full investigation: Using functional T-cell assays on cells from two HPV16-positive patients, the researchers defined candidate HPV-specific T-cell clones and common TCR motifs. Next, the candidate HPV-specific TCRs and motifs were followed in TCR repertoires from fewer than 100 patients with HPV-related cancers. Whether T-cell immunity against the HPV oncoproteins E6 and E7 changes during chemoradiotherapy and whether survival is affected by this immunity were examined in the study.

Repertoires were sampled repeatedly over the course of chemoradiotherapy, so clonal expansion could be followed in the tumor microenvironment. Library prep was done by the immunoSEQ multiplex PCR assay. TCRdb mirrors the immuneACCESS table, restricted to in-frame sequences. Some clones are absent from its copies; in checked studies, under half trace to an unresolved V gene, and the reason for the others is unknown. The sample table lists around 29,000 clones, 91% of them with a count of one. Jointly, the top ten make up 22% of the sample. Study-wide findings and limitations: Among HPV16-positive patients, expansion of HPV-responsive T cells during chemoradiotherapy was associated with better recurrence-free survival. Expansion of candidate HPV-specific clones and E7-related TCR motifs was observed in the tumor microenvironment during treatment, whereas no such expansion was observed for non-HPV-specific T cells. The survival association was reported for HPV16-positive patients, and the functional definition of HPV-specific T cells was derived from only two HPV16-positive patients.

Trimming at the junction amounts to 5 bases on V and 13 bases on J, and the germline ends lie 9 bases apart. As encoded in the germline V gene (reference sequence), CDR1 is SEHNR while CDR2 is FQNEAQ. The CDR3 holds 11 amino acids from the cysteine to the phenylalanine. Left in the record is the CDR3 DNA by itself, 33 bases read in frame from the first base. About this clone: This clone's antigen is unknown. Nothing much larger sits one base from this clone, and base qualities are not available.

The input for sequencing was blood, taken from a patient who underwent chemoradiotherapy. This sequence was found in a human donor with HPV-associated anogenital cancer. Recombination joined TRBV7-9 with TRBJ1-6; tentative D gene TRBD1, with 5 bases matching. The CDR3 has the sequence CASSRDFPLHF. Read as DNA, the sequence is TGTGCCAGCAGCCGGGACTTCCCCCTCCACTTT.